Here is one TCR beta chain with its context. Its antigen is not known. The data derive from a study of cytomegalovirus exposure and HLA in healthy donors. Turning to the study itself: Most genotyped donors, 75% to 85% of about 360, had Caucasian-associated genetic ancestry. Study-level points and caveats: Sequencing likely caused a cluster of highly shared sequence variants. When analyzed later, the rates of TCR association showed variation by HLA locus, with DRB1 the most and HLA-C the fewest.

The PCR contained 60 Vbeta and 13 Jbeta primers. TCRdb keeps only in-frame clones here, not all; method: immunoSEQ multiplex PCR. The sample includes about 89,000 clones, about four fifths of them seen just once. The source material was PBMCs. The clonotype was recovered from a female donor in good health and CMV-seropositive.

The CDR3 DNA reads as TGTGCCACCAGCAGAGATCCCGGACAGGTAAACATTCAGTACTTC. Translated: CATSRDPGQVNIQYF. The chain employs TRBV15 and TRBJ2-4; TRBD1 matches at 7 bases. Losses at the gene ends were 0 bases for V and 6 bases for J; bases not matched to a gene: 5. The CDR3 contains 15 residues. Germline CDR1 LNHNV, CDR2 YYDKDF (reference sequence).